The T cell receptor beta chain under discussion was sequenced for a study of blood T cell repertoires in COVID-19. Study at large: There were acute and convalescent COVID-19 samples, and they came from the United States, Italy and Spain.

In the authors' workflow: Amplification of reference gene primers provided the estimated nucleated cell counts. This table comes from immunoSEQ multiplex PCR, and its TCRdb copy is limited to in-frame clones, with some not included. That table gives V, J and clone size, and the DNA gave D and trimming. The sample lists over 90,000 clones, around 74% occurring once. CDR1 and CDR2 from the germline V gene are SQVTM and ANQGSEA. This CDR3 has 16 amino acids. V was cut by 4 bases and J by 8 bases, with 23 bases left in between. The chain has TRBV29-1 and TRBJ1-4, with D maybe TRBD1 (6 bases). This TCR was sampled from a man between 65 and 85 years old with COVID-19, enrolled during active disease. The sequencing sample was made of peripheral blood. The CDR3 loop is CSVAGPAGGAGEKLFF. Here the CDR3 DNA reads TGCAGCGTTGCGGGGCCCGCGGGGGGCGCGGGGGAAAAACTGTTTTTT. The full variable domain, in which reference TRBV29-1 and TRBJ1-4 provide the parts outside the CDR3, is SAVISQKPSRDICQRGTSLTIQCQVDSQVTMMFWYRQQPGQSLTLIATANQGSEATYESGFVIDKFPISRPNLTFSTLTVSNMSPEDSSIYLCSVAGPAGGAGEKLFFGSGTQLSVL.